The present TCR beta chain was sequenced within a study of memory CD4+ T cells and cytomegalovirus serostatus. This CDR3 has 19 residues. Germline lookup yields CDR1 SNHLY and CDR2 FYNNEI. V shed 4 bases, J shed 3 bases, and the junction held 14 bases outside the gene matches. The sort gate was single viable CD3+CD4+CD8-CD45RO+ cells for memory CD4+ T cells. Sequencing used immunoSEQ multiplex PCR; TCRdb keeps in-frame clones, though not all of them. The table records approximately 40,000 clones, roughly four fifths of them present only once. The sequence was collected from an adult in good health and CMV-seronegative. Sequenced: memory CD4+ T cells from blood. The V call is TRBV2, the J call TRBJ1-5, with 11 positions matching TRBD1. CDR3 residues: CASSGYAFRDRGVNQPQHF. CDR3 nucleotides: TGTGCCAGCAGTGGTTATGCTTTTCGGGACAGGGGGGTCAATCAGCCCCAGCATTTT.